A single T cell receptor (beta chain) is shown here with its context. Its antigen is not known. This entry belongs to a study of shared clonotypes between healthy human individuals. Study at large: The study drew on two women and three men aged 18 to 49 as donors.

The CDR3 is made up of 14 amino acids. The germline V gene encodes CDR1 SGHTA and CDR2 FQGNSA. V was cut by 3 bases and J by 5 bases, with 14 bases left in between. The study, taken as a whole, reports: Depth was large, yet rarefaction showed that sorted-subset sequencing was incomplete. Non-shared clonotypes showed lower generation probabilities than clonotypes common to all four donors.

Execution of the assay was at deep level. The table came from immunoSEQ multiplex PCR; TCRdb's copy has only in-frame clones and leaves some out. This sample carries 2 million to 2.5 million clones, around 93% of them seen once, and the ten largest clones take approximately 0.4%. Sequencing was done on a sample of naive CD4+ T cells from PBMCs. Subset defined: CD45RA+ positively selected. J is TRBJ2-7 and V is TRBV7-2; D gene ambiguous. The sequence came from a man between 18 and 29 years old in good health. Some clones in this sample may be carry-over from other donors' samples. Here the CDR3 DNA reads TGTGCCAGCAGCTTTAGGACGCAGTCGGACGAGCAGTACTTC. This sequence encodes CASSFRTQSDEQYF.